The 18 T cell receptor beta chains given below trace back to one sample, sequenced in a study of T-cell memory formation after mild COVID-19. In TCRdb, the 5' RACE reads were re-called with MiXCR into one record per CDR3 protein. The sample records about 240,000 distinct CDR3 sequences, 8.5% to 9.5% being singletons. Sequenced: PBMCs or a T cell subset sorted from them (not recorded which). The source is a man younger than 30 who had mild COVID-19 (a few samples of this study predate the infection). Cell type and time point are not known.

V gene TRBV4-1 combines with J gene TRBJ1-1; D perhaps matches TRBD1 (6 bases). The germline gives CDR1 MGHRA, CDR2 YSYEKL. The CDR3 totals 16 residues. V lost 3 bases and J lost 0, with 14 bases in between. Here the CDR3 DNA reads TGCGCCAGCAGCCAGACGCCCGGACAGATGAACACTGAAGCTTTCTTT. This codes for CASSQTPGQMNTEAFF.

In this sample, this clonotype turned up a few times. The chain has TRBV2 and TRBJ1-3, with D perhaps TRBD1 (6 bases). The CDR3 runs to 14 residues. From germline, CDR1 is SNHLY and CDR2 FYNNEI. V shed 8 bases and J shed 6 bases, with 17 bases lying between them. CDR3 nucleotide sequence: TGTGCCAGCCAACGCACAGGGACCGAAAACACCATATATTTT. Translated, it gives CASQRTGTENTIYF.

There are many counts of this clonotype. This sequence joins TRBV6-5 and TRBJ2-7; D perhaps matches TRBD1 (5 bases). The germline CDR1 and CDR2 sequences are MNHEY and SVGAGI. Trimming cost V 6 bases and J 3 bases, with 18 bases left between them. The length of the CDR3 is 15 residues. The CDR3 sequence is CASSLNGAVNYEQYF. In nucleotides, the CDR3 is TGTGCCAGCAGCCTCAATGGGGCAGTCAACTACGAGCAGTACTTC.

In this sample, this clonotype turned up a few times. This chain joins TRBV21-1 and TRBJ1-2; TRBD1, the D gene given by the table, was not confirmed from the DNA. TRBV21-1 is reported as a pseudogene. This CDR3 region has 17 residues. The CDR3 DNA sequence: TGTGCCAGCAGCAAAGAATTGAGGGGGCAGTCAGACTATGGCTACACCTTC. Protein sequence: CASSKELRGQSDYGYTF.

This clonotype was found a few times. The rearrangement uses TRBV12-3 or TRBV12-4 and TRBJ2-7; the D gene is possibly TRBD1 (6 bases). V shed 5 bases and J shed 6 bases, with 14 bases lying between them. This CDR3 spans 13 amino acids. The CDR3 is CASSQGPMGEQYV. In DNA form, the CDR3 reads TGTGCCAGCAGTCAGGGGCCCATGGGCGAGCAGTACGTC.

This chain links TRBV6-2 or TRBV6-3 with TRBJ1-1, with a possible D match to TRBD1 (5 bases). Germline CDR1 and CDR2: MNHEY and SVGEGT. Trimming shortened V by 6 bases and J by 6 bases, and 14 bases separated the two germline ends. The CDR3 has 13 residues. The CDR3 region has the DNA TGTGCCAGCAGAAAACAGGTTAGAGCTGAAGCTTTCTTT. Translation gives CASRKQVRAEAFF.

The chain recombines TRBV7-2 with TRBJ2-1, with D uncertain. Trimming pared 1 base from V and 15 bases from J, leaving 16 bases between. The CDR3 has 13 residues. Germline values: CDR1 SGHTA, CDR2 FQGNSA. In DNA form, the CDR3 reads TGTGCCAGCAGCTTAGGGGAAAGACGCCCTTGGTTCTTC. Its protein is CASSLGERRPWFF.

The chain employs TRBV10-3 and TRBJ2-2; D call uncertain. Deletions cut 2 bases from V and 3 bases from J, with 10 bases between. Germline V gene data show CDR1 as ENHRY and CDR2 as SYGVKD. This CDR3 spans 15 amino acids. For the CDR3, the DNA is TGTGCCATCAGTGAGACAGTACCGGACACCGGGGAGCTGTTTTTT. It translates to CAISETVPDTGELFF.

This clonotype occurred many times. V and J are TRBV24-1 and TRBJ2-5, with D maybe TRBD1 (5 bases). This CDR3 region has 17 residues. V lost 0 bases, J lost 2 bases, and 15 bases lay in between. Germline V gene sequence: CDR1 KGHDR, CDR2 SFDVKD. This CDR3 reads CATSDLRQGDAQETQYF. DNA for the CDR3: TGTGCCACCAGTGATTTGCGGCAGGGCGATGCACAAGAGACCCAGTACTTC.

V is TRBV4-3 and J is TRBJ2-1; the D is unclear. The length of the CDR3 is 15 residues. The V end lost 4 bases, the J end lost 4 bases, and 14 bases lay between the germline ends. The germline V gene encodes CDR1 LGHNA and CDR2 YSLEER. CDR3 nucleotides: TGCGCCAGCAGCCCACTGGCCCAAGCGTACAATGAGCAGTTCTTC. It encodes CASSPLAQAYNEQFF.

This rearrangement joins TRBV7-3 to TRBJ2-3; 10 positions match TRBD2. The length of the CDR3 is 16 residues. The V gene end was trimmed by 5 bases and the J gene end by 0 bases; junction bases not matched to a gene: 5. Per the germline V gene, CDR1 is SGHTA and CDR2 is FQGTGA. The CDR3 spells CASSLASGGSTDTQYF. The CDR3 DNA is TGTGCCAGCAGCCTAGCTAGCGGGGGTAGCACAGATACGCAGTATTTT.

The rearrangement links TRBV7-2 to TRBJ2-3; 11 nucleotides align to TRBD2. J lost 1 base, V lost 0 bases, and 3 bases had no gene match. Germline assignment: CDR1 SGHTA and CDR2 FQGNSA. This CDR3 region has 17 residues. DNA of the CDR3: TGTGCCAGCAGCTTAGCCGGACTAGCGGGCCGCACAGATACGCAGTATTTT. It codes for CASSLAGLAGRTDTQYF.

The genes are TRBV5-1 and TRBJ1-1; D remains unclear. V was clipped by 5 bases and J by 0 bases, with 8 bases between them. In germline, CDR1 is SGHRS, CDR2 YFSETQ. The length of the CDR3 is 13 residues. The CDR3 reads CASRVIVNTEAFF. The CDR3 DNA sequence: TGCGCCAGCAGAGTTATCGTGAACACTGAAGCTTTCTTT.

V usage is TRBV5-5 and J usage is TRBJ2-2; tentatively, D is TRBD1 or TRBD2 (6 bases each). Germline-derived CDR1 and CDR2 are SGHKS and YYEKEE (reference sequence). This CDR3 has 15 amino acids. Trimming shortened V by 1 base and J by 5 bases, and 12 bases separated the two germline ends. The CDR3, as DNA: TGTGCCAGCAGCTTGCGGGGGCAGGGGACCGGGGAGCTGTTTTTT. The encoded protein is CASSLRGQGTGELFF.

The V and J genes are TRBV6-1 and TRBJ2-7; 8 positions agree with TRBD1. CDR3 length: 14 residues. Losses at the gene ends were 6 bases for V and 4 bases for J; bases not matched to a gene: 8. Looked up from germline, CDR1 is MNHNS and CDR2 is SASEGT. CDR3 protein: CASRRTGLVYEQYF. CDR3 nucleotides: TGTGCCAGCAGGAGGACAGGGCTAGTGTACGAGCAGTACTTC.

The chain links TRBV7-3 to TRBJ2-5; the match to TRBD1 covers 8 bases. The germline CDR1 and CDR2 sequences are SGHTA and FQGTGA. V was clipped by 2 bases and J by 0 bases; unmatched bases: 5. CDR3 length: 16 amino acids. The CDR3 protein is CASSLVGQGNQETQYF. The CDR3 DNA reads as TGTGCCAGCAGCTTAGTCGGACAGGGTAACCAAGAGACCCAGTACTTC.

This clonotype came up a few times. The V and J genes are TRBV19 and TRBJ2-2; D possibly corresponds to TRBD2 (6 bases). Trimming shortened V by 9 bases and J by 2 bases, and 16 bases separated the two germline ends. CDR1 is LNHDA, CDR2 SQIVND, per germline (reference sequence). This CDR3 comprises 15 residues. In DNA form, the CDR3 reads TGTGCCAGCCATACGGGAGCTCTAAACACCGGGGAGCTGTTTTTT. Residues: CASHTGALNTGELFF.

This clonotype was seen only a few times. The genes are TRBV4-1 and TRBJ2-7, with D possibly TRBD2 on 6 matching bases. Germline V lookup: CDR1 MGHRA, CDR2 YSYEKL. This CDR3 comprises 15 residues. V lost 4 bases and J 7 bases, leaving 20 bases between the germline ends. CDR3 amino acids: CASSLQHGGFGEQYF. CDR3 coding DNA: TGCGCCAGCAGCCTCCAACACGGAGGGTTCGGAGAGCAGTACTTC.